This T cell receptor (beta chain) was recovered during a study of OX40 agonist ivuxolimab in advanced cancers. Trimming took off 3 bases at V and 5 bases at J, with 7 bases between the two ends. Per the germline V gene, CDR1 is KGHSH and CDR2 is LQKENI. The CDR3 runs 12 residues. Only in-frame clones appear in the TCRdb table, and some are missing; sequencing was by immunoSEQ multiplex PCR. The sample includes approximately 49,000 clones, approximately 83% of them seen just once. Worth noting for this clone: This CDR3 is also generated by other DNA sequences in the sample.

This sequence originates from an adult with an advanced solid tumor such as melanoma, head and neck, liver or kidney cancer. The material sequenced was CD4+ or CD8+ T cells sorted from blood, taken in a trial of the OX40 agonist ivuxolimab. The chain has TRBV18 and TRBJ1-1; D call uncertain. The CDR3 region has the DNA TGTGCCAGCTCACCTGATTATACTGAAGCTTTCTTT. The encoded protein is CASSPDYTEAFF.